Listed here are 3 T cell receptor beta chains from one sample, sequenced in a study of shared clonotypes between healthy human individuals (dated by TCRdb to 2020 to 2021). The library was produced with the immunoSEQ multiplex PCR assay. The immuneACCESS repertoire file appears here via TCRdb, limited to in-frame rearrangements. These files lack a portion of the clones; in checked studies, under half of the deficit traces to unresolved V genes, and the cause of the others is not known. Across this sample there are about 1 million clones, with about three quarters seen only once. Less than 1.5% of the sample belongs to the ten largest clones. The source material was memory CD4+ T cells sorted from blood. Taken with the paper, the label for cell subset or site translates to: CD45RA-negative fraction. The receptors were sampled from a man younger than 35 in good health.

This clone was counted once. The sample carries other DNA sequences with the same CDR3. The rearrangement uses TRBV5-1 and TRBJ2-5; D perhaps matches TRBD2 (6 bases). CDR1 and CDR2 from the germline V gene are SGHRS and YFSETQ. V shed 1 base and J shed 5 bases, with 12 bases lying between them. The CDR3 has 14 amino acids. The CDR3 loop reads CASSLSAGPETQYF. CDR3 nucleotides: TGCGCCAGCAGCTTGTCAGCGGGCCCCGAGACCCAGTACTTC. The whole variable domain, filled in from reference TRBV5-1 and TRBJ2-5, reads KAGVTQTPRYLIKTRGQQVTLSCSPISGHRSVSWYQQTPGQGLQFLFEYFSETQRNKGNFPGRFSGRQFSNSRSEMNVSTLELGDSALYLCASSLSAGPETQYFGPGTRLLVL.

The rearrangement uses TRBV7-9 and TRBJ2-7, with 7 bases that match TRBD1. This CDR3 has 14 amino acids. V trimming: 3 bases; J trimming: 4 bases; junction bases outside the gene matches: 6. Germline V gene sequence: CDR1 SEHNR, CDR2 FQNEAQ (reference sequence). The CDR3 DNA reads as TGTGCCAGCAGCTTTGGACAGGTACCGTACGAGCAGTACTTC. Protein product: CASSFGQVPYEQYF.

This chain joins TRBV6-6 and TRBJ1-1; D remains unclear. The CDR3 loop spans 13 amino acids. The ends were cut back, 4 bases at V and 3 bases at J, with 9 bases in the middle. CDR1 MNHNY and CDR2 SVGAGI come from the germline V gene (reference sequence). CDR3 sequence reads: CASSLARHTEAFF. In nucleotides, the CDR3 is TGTGCCAGCAGTTTAGCCCGGCACACTGAAGCTTTCTTT.